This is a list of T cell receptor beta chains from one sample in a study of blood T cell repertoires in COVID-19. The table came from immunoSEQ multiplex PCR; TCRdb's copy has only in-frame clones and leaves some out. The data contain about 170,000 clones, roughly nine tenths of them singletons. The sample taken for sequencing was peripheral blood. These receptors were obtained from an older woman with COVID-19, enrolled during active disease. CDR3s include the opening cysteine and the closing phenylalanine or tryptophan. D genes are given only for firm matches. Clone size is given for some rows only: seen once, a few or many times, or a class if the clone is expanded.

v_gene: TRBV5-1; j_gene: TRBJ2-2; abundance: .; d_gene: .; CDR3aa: CASSPQGTGELFF; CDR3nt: TGCGCCAGCAGCCCTCAGGGAACCGGGGAGCTGTTTTTT
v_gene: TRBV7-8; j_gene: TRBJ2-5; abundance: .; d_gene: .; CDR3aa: CASRISGSETQYF; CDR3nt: TGTGCCAGCAGAATCTCCGGGTCGGAGACCCAGTACTTC
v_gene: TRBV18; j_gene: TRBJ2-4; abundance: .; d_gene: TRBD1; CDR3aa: CASSPNRGKLAKNIQYF; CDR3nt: TGTGCCAGCTCACCAAACAGGGGCAAATTAGCCAAAAACATTCAGTACTTC
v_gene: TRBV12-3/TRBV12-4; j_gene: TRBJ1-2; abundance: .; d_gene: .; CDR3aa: CASSLADNGYTF; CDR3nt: TGTGCCAGCAGTTTAGCCGACAACGGCTACACCTTC
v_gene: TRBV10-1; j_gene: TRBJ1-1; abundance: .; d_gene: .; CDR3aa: CASSESGNTEAFF; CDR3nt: TGCGCCAGCAGTGAATCGGGGAACACTGAAGCTTTCTTT
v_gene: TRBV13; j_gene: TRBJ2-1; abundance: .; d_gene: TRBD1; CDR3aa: CASSPGTGRYNEQFF; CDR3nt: TGTGCCAGCAGCCCCGGGACAGGGAGGTACAATGAGCAGTTCTTC
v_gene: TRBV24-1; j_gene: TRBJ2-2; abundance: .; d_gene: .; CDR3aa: CATSDFGGAGGELFF; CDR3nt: TGTGCCACCAGTGATTTTGGGGGGGCCGGCGGGGAGCTGTTTTTT
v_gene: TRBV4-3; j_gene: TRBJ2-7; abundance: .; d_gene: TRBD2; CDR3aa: CASSLLAGGSEQYF; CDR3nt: TGCGCCAGCAGCCTTCTAGCGGGAGGGAGCGAGCAGTACTTC
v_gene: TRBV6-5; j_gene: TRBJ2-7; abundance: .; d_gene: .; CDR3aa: CASLAVPYEQYF; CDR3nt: TGTGCCAGTCTTGCGGTCCCCTACGAGCAGTACTTC
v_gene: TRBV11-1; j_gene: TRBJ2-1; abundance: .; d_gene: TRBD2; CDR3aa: CASSLGREGTEQFF; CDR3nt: TGTGCCAGCAGCTTAGGGCGGGAGGGTACTGAGCAGTTCTTC
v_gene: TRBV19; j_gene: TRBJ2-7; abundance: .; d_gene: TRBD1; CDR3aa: CASSGQGTPSYEQYF; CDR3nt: TGTGCCAGTAGTGGACAGGGTACACCCTCCTACGAGCAGTACTTC
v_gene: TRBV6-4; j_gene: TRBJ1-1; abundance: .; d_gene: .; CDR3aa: CASSAGGNTEAFF; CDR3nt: TGTGCCAGCAGTGCTGGCGGGAACACTGAAGCTTTCTTT
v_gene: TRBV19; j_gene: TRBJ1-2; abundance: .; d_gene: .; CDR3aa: CASTYRQNGYTF; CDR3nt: TGTGCCAGTACTTATAGACAGAATGGCTACACCTTC
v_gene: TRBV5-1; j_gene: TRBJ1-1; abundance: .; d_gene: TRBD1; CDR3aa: CASSLQQGVKTEAFF; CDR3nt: TGCGCCAGCAGCTTGCAACAGGGGGTTAAAACTGAAGCTTTCTTT
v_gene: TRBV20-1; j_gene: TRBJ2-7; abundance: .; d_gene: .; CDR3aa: CSASDILEQYF; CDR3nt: TGCAGTGCTTCAGACATTCTCGAGCAGTACTTC
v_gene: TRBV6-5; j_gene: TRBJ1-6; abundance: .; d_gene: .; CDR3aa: CATTPDNSYNSPLHF; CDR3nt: TGTGCCACTACTCCGGACAACTCCTATAATTCACCCCTCCACTTT
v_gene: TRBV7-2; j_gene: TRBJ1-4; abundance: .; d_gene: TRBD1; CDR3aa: CASSMTGGATNEKLFF; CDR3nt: TGTGCCAGCAGCATGACAGGGGGTGCAACTAATGAAAAACTGTTTTTT
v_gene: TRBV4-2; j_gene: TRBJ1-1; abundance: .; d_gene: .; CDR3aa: CASSQDVGGRTEAFF; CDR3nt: TGTGCCAGCAGCCAGGATGTGGGGGGACGGACTGAAGCTTTCTTT
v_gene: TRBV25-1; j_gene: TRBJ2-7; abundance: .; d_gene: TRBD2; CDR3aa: CASSEIEGGSYEQYF; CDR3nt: TGTGCCAGCAGTGAAATAGAGGGAGGGTCCTACGAGCAGTACTTC
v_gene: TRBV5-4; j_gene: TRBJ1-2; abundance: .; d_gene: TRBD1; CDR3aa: CASSAGQGKGYGYTF; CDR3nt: TGTGCCAGCAGCGCGGGACAGGGGAAGGGCTATGGCTACACCTTC
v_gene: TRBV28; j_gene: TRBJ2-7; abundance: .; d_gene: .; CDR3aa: CASSQRSYEQYF; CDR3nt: TGTGCCAGCAGTCAGCGATCCTACGAGCAGTACTTC
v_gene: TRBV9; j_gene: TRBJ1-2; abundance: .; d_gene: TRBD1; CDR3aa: CASSAKQGAAYGYTF; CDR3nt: TGTGCCAGCAGCGCAAAACAGGGGGCAGCATATGGCTACACCTTC
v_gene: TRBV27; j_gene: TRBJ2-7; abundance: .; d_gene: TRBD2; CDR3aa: CASSRLGGRAYEQYF; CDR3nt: TGTGCCAGCAGTCGGTTAGGTGGGAGGGCCTACGAGCAGTACTTC
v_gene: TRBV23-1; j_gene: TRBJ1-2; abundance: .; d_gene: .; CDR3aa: CASSSRLIYGYTF; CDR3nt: TGCGCCAGCAGTTCCCGACTAATCTATGGCTACACCTTC
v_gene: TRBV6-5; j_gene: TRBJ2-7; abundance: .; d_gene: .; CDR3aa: CASSYSSDNSYEQYF; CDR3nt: TGTGCCAGCAGTTACTCGTCAGATAACTCCTACGAGCAGTACTTC
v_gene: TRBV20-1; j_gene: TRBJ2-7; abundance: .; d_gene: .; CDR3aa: CSASRETASYEQYF; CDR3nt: TGCAGTGCTAGTCGCGAGACAGCGTCCTACGAGCAGTACTTC
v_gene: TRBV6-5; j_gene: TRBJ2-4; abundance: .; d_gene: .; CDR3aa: CASRLSGAKNIQYF; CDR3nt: TGTGCCAGCAGGCTCAGCGGGGCCAAAAACATTCAGTACTTC
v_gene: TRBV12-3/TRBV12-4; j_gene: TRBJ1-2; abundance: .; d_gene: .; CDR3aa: CASSLGQVNGYTF; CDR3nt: TGTGCCAGCAGTTTGGGGCAGGTCAATGGCTACACCTTC
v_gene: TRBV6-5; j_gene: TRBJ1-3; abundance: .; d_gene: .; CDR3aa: CASSNYRETGNTIYF; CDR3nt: TGTGCCAGCAGTAATTACAGGGAAACTGGAAACACCATATATTTT
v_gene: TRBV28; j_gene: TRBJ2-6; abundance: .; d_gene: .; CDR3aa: CASSFGAGGANVLTF; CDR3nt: TGTGCCAGCAGTTTTGGGGCCGGGGGGGCCAACGTCCTGACTTTC
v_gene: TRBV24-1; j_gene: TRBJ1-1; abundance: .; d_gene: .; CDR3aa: CATKGGPLNTEAFF; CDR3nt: TGTGCCACCAAAGGGGGACCCTTGAACACTGAAGCTTTCTTT
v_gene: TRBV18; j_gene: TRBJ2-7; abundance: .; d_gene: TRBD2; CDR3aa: CASSPSIRASGYYEQYF; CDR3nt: TGTGCCAGCTCACCCTCGATACGGGCTAGCGGCTACTACGAGCAGTACTTC
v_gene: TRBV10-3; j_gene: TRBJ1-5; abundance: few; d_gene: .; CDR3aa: CAISEVRPDQPQHF; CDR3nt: TGTGCCATCAGTGAGGTCAGGCCCGATCAGCCCCAGCATTTT
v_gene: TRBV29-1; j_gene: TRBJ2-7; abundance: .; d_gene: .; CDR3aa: CSVGGPNYEQYF; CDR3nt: TGCAGCGTGGGGGGACCAAACTACGAGCAGTACTTC
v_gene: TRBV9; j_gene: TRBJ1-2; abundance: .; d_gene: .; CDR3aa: CASSVGGNGYTF; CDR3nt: TGTGCCAGCAGCGTAGGAGGGAATGGCTACACCTTC
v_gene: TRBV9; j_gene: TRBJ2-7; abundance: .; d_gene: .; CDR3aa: CASHKRVSSYEQYF; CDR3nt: TGTGCCAGCCATAAGCGCGTCAGCTCCTACGAGCAGTACTTC
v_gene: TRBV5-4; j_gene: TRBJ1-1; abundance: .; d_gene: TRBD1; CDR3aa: CASSSERTGSEAFF; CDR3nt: TGTGCCAGCAGCTCGGAAAGGACAGGCTCTGAAGCTTTCTTT
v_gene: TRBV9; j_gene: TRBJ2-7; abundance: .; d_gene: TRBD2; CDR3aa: CASSRLAGGSFGEQYF; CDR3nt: TGTGCCAGCAGCCGCCTAGCGGGAGGTTCGTTTGGGGAGCAGTACTTC
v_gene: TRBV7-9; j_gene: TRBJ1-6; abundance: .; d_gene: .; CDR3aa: CASSLLGRKGSPLHF; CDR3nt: TGTGCCAGCAGCTTATTGGGGAGGAAGGGATCACCCCTCCACTTT
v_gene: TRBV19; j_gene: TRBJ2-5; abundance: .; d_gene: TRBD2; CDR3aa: CASTPGSGRDGETQYF; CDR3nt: TGTGCCAGTACCCCGGGGAGCGGGAGAGATGGGGAGACCCAGTACTTC
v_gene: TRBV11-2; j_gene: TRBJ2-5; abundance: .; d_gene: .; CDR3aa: CASSLQETQYF; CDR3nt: TGTGCCAGCAGTCTCCAAGAGACCCAGTACTTC
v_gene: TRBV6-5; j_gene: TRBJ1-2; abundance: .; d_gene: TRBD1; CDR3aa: CASSLTGSAYGYTF; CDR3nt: TGTGCCAGCAGCTTGACAGGGTCTGCCTATGGCTACACCTTC
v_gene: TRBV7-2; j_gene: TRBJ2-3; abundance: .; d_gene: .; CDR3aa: CASSLVQGTDTQYF; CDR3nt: TGTGCCAGCAGCTTAGTCCAGGGCACAGATACGCAGTATTTT
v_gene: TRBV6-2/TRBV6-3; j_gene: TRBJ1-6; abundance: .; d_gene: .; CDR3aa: CASSSTGLALHF; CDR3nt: TGTGCCAGCAGTTCCACGGGTCTGGCCCTCCACTTT